The 31 T cell receptor beta chains in this list originate from one sample, sequenced in a study of PD-1 blockade in classical Hodgkin lymphoma. Time point defined: cycle 4 day 1 (C4D1), after around six weeks of nivolumab. Brentuximab vedotin exposure varied among the patients, all of whom had relapsed after autologous stem cell transplantation. The repertoire was sequenced with immunoSEQ multiplex PCR; TCRdb's copy has only in-frame clones and lacks some. There are some 45,000 clones in the sample; around 80% occur only once, and about 39% lies in the top ten. This specimen consisted of peripheral blood mononuclear cells (PBMCs), obtained before the fourth cycle of nivolumab. Every receptor here comes from a human donor with classical Hodgkin lymphoma.

About this clone itself: The junction departs from germline at one end; a sequencing error may be responsible. CDR3: CARSLPTGGKYEQYF. The CDR3 DNA reads TGTGCCAGAAGCTTGCCGACAGGGGGCAAATACGAGCAGTACTTC. The gene calls are TRBV5-4 and TRBJ2-7; 10 bases line up with TRBD1. CDR3 length: 15 residues. Looked up from germline, CDR1 is SGHNT and CDR2 is YYREEE (reference sequence).

V usage is TRBV28 and J usage is TRBJ1-5; D remains unclear. The CDR3 contains 14 residues. Germline values: CDR1 MDHEN, CDR2 SYDVKM. Trimming removed 7 bases from V and 7 bases from J, with 17 bases in between. CDR3 amino acids: CASMRSGGWQPQHF. The CDR3 DNA reads TGTGCCAGCATGAGGTCGGGAGGTTGGCAGCCCCAGCATTTT. The complete variable domain, with remaining parts taken from reference TRBV28 and TRBJ1-5, reads DVKVTQSSRYLVKRTGEKVFLECVQDMDHENMFWYRQDPGLGLRLIYFSYDVKMKEKGDIPEGYSVSREKKERFSLILESASTNQTSMYLCASMRSGGWQPQHFGDGTRLSIL.

The J gene is TRBJ1-2, the V gene TRBV5-1; TRBD1 might be the D (5 bases). V was clipped by 0 bases and J by 8 bases, with 8 bases between them. The CDR3 extends over 12 amino acids. Germline assignment: CDR1 SGHRS and CDR2 YFSETQ. The CDR3 loop reads CASSLDGGGYTF. In nucleotides, the CDR3 is TGCGCCAGCAGCTTGGATGGGGGAGGCTACACCTTC.

The chain joins TRBV5-1 to TRBJ2-7, with TRBD1 matching over 8 bases. The J segment lost 7 bases and the V segment lost 2 bases, leaving 8 bases of the junction unmatched. The CDR3 has 14 residues. Germline CDR1 and CDR2: SGHRS and YFSETQ. CDR3 loop: CASSFGGQGKEQYF. CDR3 bases: TGCGCCAGCAGCTTTGGTGGACAGGGAAAAGAGCAGTACTTC.

The V gene is TRBV7-2, the J gene TRBJ2-7; 8 bases agree with TRBD2. Per germline, CDR1 SGHTA and CDR2 FQGNSA. The CDR3 sequence is 18 residues long. The V segment lost 5 bases and the J segment 5 bases; nucleotides outside the gene matches: 20. The CDR3 sequence: CASSPGGASGLFMNEQYF. CDR3 coding DNA: TGTGCCAGCAGCCCTGGAGGTGCTAGCGGGTTATTCATGAACGAGCAGTACTTC.

J is TRBJ2-3 and V is TRBV7-3; D possibly uses TRBD1 or TRBD2 (6 bases each). CDR3 length: 15 amino acids. The germline V gene encodes CDR1 SGHTA and CDR2 FQGTGA. V shed 2 bases and J shed 6 bases, with 15 bases lying between them. The CDR3 is CASSLQGGSFDTQYF. CDR3 in DNA: TGTGCCAGCAGCTTACAAGGGGGGTCATTTGATACGCAGTATTTT.

The chain is built from TRBV10-3 and TRBJ2-3, with 9 bases matching TRBD2. V lost 10 bases, J lost 3 bases, and 5 bases stayed unmatched. CDR3 length: 13 amino acids. Germline V lookup: CDR1 ENHRY, CDR2 SYGVKD. This CDR3 is CATISGGTDTQYF. DNA of the CDR3: TGTGCCACCATTAGCGGGGGTACAGATACGCAGTATTTT.

The chain links TRBV18 to TRBJ2-7, with 11 bases lining up with TRBD1. The CDR3 consists of 14 residues. CDR1 and CDR2 from the germline V gene are KGHSH and LQKENI. Germline trimming cut 8 bases from V and 7 bases from J; bases unmatched to any gene: 10. CDR3 DNA: TGTGCCAGCACAAGGACAGGGGGCGCGGGGGAGCAGTACTTC. Translation gives CASTRTGGAGEQYF. Drawing the rest from reference TRBV18 and TRBJ2-7, the complete variable domain is NAGVMQNPRHLVRRRGQEARLRCSPMKGHSHVYWYRQLPEEGLKFMVYLQKENIIDESGMPKERFSAEFPKEGPSILRIQQVVRGDSAAYFCASTRTGGAGEQYFGPGTRLTVT.

The chain links TRBV5-6 to TRBJ1-5; maybe TRBD1 (5 bases). V dropped 2 bases and J dropped 0 bases, with 9 bases sitting between them. The CDR3 is 15 amino acids. The germline CDR1 and CDR2 sequences are SGHDT and YYEEEE. CDR3 in amino acids: CASSFRQISNQPQHF. The CDR3 coding sequence is TGTGCCAGCAGCTTTAGACAGATTAGCAATCAGCCCCAGCATTTT.

The rearrangement uses TRBV7-9 and TRBJ1-1; TRBD1 might be the D (5 bases). Germline V gene data show CDR1 as SEHNR and CDR2 as FQNEAQ (reference sequence). The CDR3 totals 16 residues. Trimming stripped 5 bases from V and 3 bases from J, with 19 bases between. CDR3 residues: CASSPLGRIVYTEAFF. The CDR3 nucleotides are TGTGCCAGCAGCCCCTTGGGACGGATAGTGTACACTGAAGCTTTCTTT.

This chain joins TRBV4-1 and TRBJ1-6, with a tentative D call TRBD1 (5 bases). This CDR3 spans 19 amino acids. Germline values: CDR1 MGHRA, CDR2 YSYEKL. The V and J ends lost 0 bases and 7 bases respectively, with 22 bases between them. The CDR3 here is CASSQDPQIYMGVNSPLHF. The CDR3, as DNA: TGCGCCAGCAGCCAAGATCCTCAAATTTACATGGGGGTAAATTCACCCCTCCACTTT.

The genes are TRBV28 and TRBJ1-2; D might be TRBD1 (5 bases). The CDR3 has 15 amino acids. Trimming took off 1 base at V and 2 bases at J, with 11 bases between the two ends. Germline V CDR1 and CDR2: MDHEN, SYDVKM. The chain's CDR3 is CASSLLGEANYGYTF. CDR3 nucleotides: TGTGCCAGCAGTTTATTGGGGGAGGCAAACTATGGCTACACCTTC.

The rearrangement links TRBV6-5 to TRBJ1-6, with D perhaps TRBD1 (5 bases). V was pared by 6 bases and J by 14 bases, with 20 bases between. The CDR3 is made up of 14 amino acids. The germline V gene has CDR1 MNHEY and CDR2 SVGAGI. The CDR3 coding sequence is TGTGCCAGCAGGGCCGGGACGGAAAGACGGGCCCTCCACTTT. Encoded protein: CASRAGTERRALHF.

V usage is TRBV7-9 and J usage is TRBJ1-1; 8 nucleotides align to TRBD1. Germline V gene sequence: CDR1 SEHNR, CDR2 FQNEAQ (reference sequence). Trimming took 5 bases from V and 5 from J; bases not matched to a gene: 10. The CDR3 runs to 15 residues. CDR3 sequence: CASSPRDRRSTEAFF. The DNA of the CDR3 is TGTGCCAGCAGCCCCCGGGACAGGAGGAGTACTGAAGCTTTCTTT.

In DNA form, the CDR3 reads TGTGCCAGCAGTTACTCGACGGTAGCCACCGGGGAGCTGTTTTTT. This sequence encodes CASSYSTVATGELFF. The chain combines TRBV6-5 with TRBJ2-2, with D unresolved. V lost 0 bases and J 4 bases, leaving 9 bases between the germline ends. The CDR3 length is 15 residues. Germline V lookup: CDR1 MNHEY, CDR2 SVGAGI.

This clone came up a few times. The genes are TRBV29-1 and TRBJ1-1, with D uncertain. The CDR3 is 11 amino acids. Trimming pared 3 bases from V and 4 bases from J, leaving 6 bases between. The germline CDR1 and CDR2 sequences are SQVTM and ANQGSEA. CDR3 in amino acids: CSVEQVTEAFF. As DNA, the CDR3 is TGCAGCGTTGAGCAGGTCACTGAAGCTTTCTTT. Using reference TRBV29-1 and TRBJ1-1 for the parts outside the CDR3, the full variable domain is SAVISQKPSRDICQRGTSLTIQCQVDSQVTMMFWYRQQPGQSLTLIATANQGSEATYESGFVIDKFPISRPNLTFSTLTVSNMSPEDSSIYLCSVEQVTEAFFGQGTRLTVV.

This clone has just a few counts. The chain is built from TRBV7-3 and TRBJ1-2; the D gene is possibly TRBD1 (5 bases). This CDR3 is 14 amino acids long. V lost 3 bases and J 3 bases, leaving 11 bases between the germline ends. Germline CDR1 SGHTA, CDR2 FQGTGA. The CDR3: CASSLSGADYGYTF. Here the CDR3 DNA reads TGTGCCAGCAGCTTGTCCGGGGCCGACTATGGCTACACCTTC.

This clone showed up just a few times. The chain uses TRBV19 and TRBJ1-3; D is unclear. There are 16 residues in the CDR3. CDR1 LNHDA and CDR2 SQIVND come from the germline V gene (reference sequence). Trimming left V 5 bases short and J 0 bases short, with 14 bases between. CDR3 residues: CASSQRGSNSGNTIYF. In DNA form, the CDR3 reads TGTGCCAGTAGTCAGCGGGGTTCCAACTCTGGAAACACCATATATTTT.

The genes are TRBV29-1 and TRBJ1-1; tentatively, D is TRBD1 (5 bases). Germline-derived CDR1 and CDR2 are SQVTM and ANQGSEA. The CDR3 contains 13 residues. The V gene lost 2 bases and the J gene lost 5 bases, with 12 bases spanning the gap. This CDR3 reads CSVEWQGGTEAFF. The DNA for the CDR3 is TGCAGCGTTGAATGGCAGGGCGGGACTGAAGCTTTCTTT.

The chain links TRBV11-3 to TRBJ2-7; no firm D call. The CDR3 is 15 amino acids. Germline V gene data show CDR1 as SGHNT and CDR2 as YENEEA. Trimming cost V 1 base and J 4 bases, with 14 bases left between them. The CDR3 reads CASSLAVGQKYEQYF. The CDR3 DNA sequence: TGTGCCAGCAGCTTAGCCGTTGGGCAGAAGTACGAGCAGTACTTC.

This clone has just one count. The chain has TRBV27 and TRBJ1-1; D remains unclear. The length of the CDR3 is 14 residues. Germline-derived CDR1 and CDR2 are MNHEY and SMNVEV (reference sequence). The V gene lost 3 bases and the J gene lost 1 base, with 9 bases spanning the gap. The CDR3 DNA reads TGTGCCAGCAGTTTTTCTTACGGGAACACTGAAGCTTTCTTT. Encoded protein: CASSFSYGNTEAFF.

The chain uses TRBV7-2 and TRBJ1-5; D not certain. Germline CDR1 SGHTA, CDR2 FQGNSA. The CDR3 is 15 amino acids. Trimming removed 5 bases from V and 0 bases from J, with 11 bases in between. As DNA, the CDR3 is TGTGCCAGCAGCCCCCGTGGCGATAGCAATCAGCCCCAGCATTTT. Its protein is CASSPRGDSNQPQHF.

V usage is TRBV27 and J usage is TRBJ1-2, with TRBD1 matching 7 bases. Looked up from germline, CDR1 is MNHEY and CDR2 is SMNVEV (reference sequence). The CDR3 runs to 14 residues. The V segment lost 5 bases and the J segment 6 bases; nucleotides outside the gene matches: 9. CDR3 sequence: CASSVGTERNGYTF. The CDR3 DNA follows: TGTGCCAGCAGTGTCGGGACAGAGAGGAATGGCTACACCTTC.

The chain is built from TRBV11-2 and TRBJ1-6; TRBD1 matches 8 bases. J lost 10 bases, V lost 5 bases, and 4 bases had no gene match. Per germline, CDR1 SGHAT and CDR2 FQNNGV. The CDR3 sequence is 13 residues long. This CDR3 is CASSEAGGSPLHF. CDR3 nucleotides: TGTGCCAGCAGCGAAGCAGGGGGCTCACCCCTCCACTTT.

The V call is TRBV11-3, the J call TRBJ2-1; maybe TRBD2 (5 bases). The CDR3 has 15 residues. CDR1 is SGHNT and CDR2 is YENEEA in the germline V gene. V was pared by 4 bases and J by 0 bases, with 10 bases between. CDR3 residues: CASSSSGSSYNEQFF. DNA for the CDR3: TGTGCCAGCAGCTCTAGTGGGAGCTCCTACAATGAGCAGTTCTTC.

The V call is TRBV10-2, the J call TRBJ2-2, with unresolved D. Between the trimmed V and J ends, which lost 1 base and 4 bases, there was a span of 7 bases. The CDR3 consists of 14 residues. CDR1 is WSHSY, CDR2 SAAADI, per germline. CDR3 bases: TGCGCCAGCAGTGAGTACCTCCCCACCGGGGAGCTGTTTTTT. Its protein product is CASSEYLPTGELFF.

This sequence joins TRBV15 and TRBJ1-5; the D is unclear. V was clipped by 3 bases and J by 0 bases, with 9 bases between them. The CDR3 has 15 residues. Germline assignment: CDR1 LNHNV and CDR2 YYDKDF (reference sequence). In DNA form, the CDR3 reads TGTGCCACCAGCAGGGAGTCGTATAGCAATCAGCCCCAGCATTTT. The encoded protein is CATSRESYSNQPQHF. The full variable domain, rest sourced from reference TRBV15 and TRBJ1-5, is DAMVIQNPRYQVTQFGKPVTLSCSQTLNHNVMYWYQQKSSQAPKLLFHYYDKDFNNEADTPDNFQSRRPNTSFCFLDIRSPGLGDTAMYLCATSRESYSNQPQHFGDGTRLSIL.

This rearrangement joins TRBV6-1 to TRBJ1-2, with D perhaps TRBD1 (6 bases). The CDR3 covers 13 residues. Germline-derived CDR1 and CDR2 are MNHNS and SASEGT. Between the trimmed V and J ends, which lost 5 bases and 1 base, there was a span of 8 bases. The CDR3 sequence is CASSQGFNYGYTF. CDR3 nucleotides: TGTGCCAGCAGTCAGGGGTTTAACTATGGCTACACCTTC.

The chain has TRBV28 and TRBJ1-4; 7 bases fit TRBD1. Losses at the gene ends were 2 bases for V and 3 bases for J; bases not matched to a gene: 0. Germline lookup yields CDR1 MDHEN and CDR2 SYDVKM. The CDR3 spans 14 residues. The CDR3 region is CASSLQGANEKLFF. DNA for the CDR3: TGTGCCAGCAGTTTACAGGGGGCTAATGAAAAACTGTTTTTT.

V and J are TRBV5-3 and TRBJ1-5; D is ambiguous. TRBV5-3 is labeled an ORF, and its function is uncertain. The CDR3 runs 17 residues. The germline V and J ends were trimmed by 2 bases and 5 bases, with 20 bases remaining between them. CDR3 amino acids: CARSFPWIEGPDQPQHF. DNA of the CDR3: TGTGCCAGAAGCTTTCCCTGGATTGAGGGCCCCGATCAGCCCCAGCATTTT.

V is TRBV7-9 and J is TRBJ1-1; 10 nucleotides match TRBD1. Germline assignment: CDR1 SEHNR and CDR2 FQNEAQ (reference sequence). CDR3 length: 17 residues. After removal of 0 bases from V and 5 bases from J, the junction contained 9 bases not matched to a gene. As DNA, the CDR3 is TGTGCCAGCAGCTTAGCGCCGGGGACAGGGGAGGATACTGAAGCTTTCTTT. Translation: CASSLAPGTGEDTEAFF.